What follows describes a single T cell receptor beta chain. Other nucleotide sequences in the sample specify the same CDR3. Sequenced by immunoSEQ multiplex PCR; TCRdb stores in-frame clones only, minus some. The sample carries around 180,000 clones, roughly four fifths recorded once. The source of the sample is a study of blood T cell repertoires in COVID-19. The CDR3 runs 15 residues. Trimming removed 1 base from V and 2 bases from J, with 10 bases in between. Germline V gene lookup returns CDR1 SGHRS and CDR2 YFSETQ. V usage is TRBV5-1 and J usage is TRBJ1-3; D is possibly TRBD1 (5 bases). Sequences were obtained from peripheral blood. The source of this sequence is a woman over 75 with COVID-19, enrolled during active disease. CDR3 in amino acids: CASSLSGQTGNTIYF. The CDR3, as DNA: TGCGCCAGCAGCTTGTCCGGACAAACTGGAAACACCATATATTTT.